Each of the 27 T cell receptor beta chains below was sequenced from the same sample in a study of cytomegalovirus exposure and HLA in healthy donors. The study ran its PCR with 60 Vbeta and 13 Jbeta primers. Here immunoSEQ multiplex PCR was the method, and the copy in TCRdb shows in-frame clones only, minus some. The sample holds around 190,000 clones, about 77% seen once. The source material was PBMCs. Receptor source: a man aged 55 to 69 in good health and CMV-seronegative.

Only a few counts were recorded for this clone. V usage is TRBV6-5 and J usage is TRBJ2-3, with a possible D match to TRBD1 (7 bases). The CDR3 consists of 14 residues. Trimming stripped 7 bases from V and 5 bases from J, with 16 bases between. From germline, CDR1 is MNHEY and CDR2 SVGAGI. CDR3 sequence reads: CASTGGGRQDTQYF. For the CDR3, the DNA is TGTGCCAGCACCGGAGGGGGCCGTCAAGATACGCAGTATTTT.

The chain is built from TRBV7-9 and TRBJ2-3, with a weak D call TRBD1 (6 bases). Germline CDR1 reads SEHNR; CDR2 reads FQNEAQ (reference sequence). The CDR3 loop spans 12 amino acids. Trimming stripped 5 bases from V and 6 bases from J, with 9 bases between. For the CDR3, the DNA is TGTGCCAGCAGCACAACAGGGGATACGCAGTATTTT. Translation: CASSTTGDTQYF.

This clone came up a few times. The rearrangement joins TRBV6-1 to TRBJ2-1; tentatively, D is TRBD2 (6 bases). V was trimmed by 4 bases and J by 0 bases, leaving 13 bases between them. Germline CDR1 is MNHNS and CDR2 is SASEGT. The CDR3 spans 16 residues. The CDR3 reads CASSALATNSYNEQFF. The CDR3 DNA is TGTGCCAGCAGTGCCCTAGCGACAAACTCCTACAATGAGCAGTTCTTC.

A single count supports this clone. The J gene is TRBJ2-7, the V gene TRBV5-1; D is ambiguous. The CDR3 extends over 15 amino acids. Between the trimmed V and J ends, which lost 0 bases and 1 base, there was a span of 11 bases. Per the germline V gene, CDR1 is SGHRS and CDR2 is YFSETQ. The CDR3 spells CASSLVSVLSYEQYF. The CDR3 DNA follows: TGCGCCAGCAGCTTGGTTTCAGTCTTATCCTACGAGCAGTACTTC.

V and J are TRBV6-1 and TRBJ1-2; 7 positions agree with TRBD1. After removal of 3 bases from V and 4 bases from J, the junction contained 5 bases not matched to a gene. The V gene's germline CDR1 is MNHNS and CDR2 SASEGT. The CDR3 contains 14 residues. In nucleotides, the CDR3 is TGTGCCAGCAGTGACCAAGGACAGGTCTATGGCTACACCTTC. It translates to CASSDQGQVYGYTF.

The V gene is TRBV6-5, the J gene TRBJ2-7; 11 nucleotides agree with TRBD1. The junction had 4 bases not matched to a gene; V was cut back by 7 bases and J by 2 bases. Germline V gene data show CDR1 as MNHEY and CDR2 as SVGAGI. The CDR3 consists of 14 residues. DNA for the CDR3: TGTGCCAGCACTGGGACAGGGGGGACCTACGAGCAGTACTTC. Its translation is CASTGTGGTYEQYF.

The rearrangement joins TRBV6-5 to TRBJ1-3, with D possibly TRBD1 on 5 matching bases. V was clipped by 0 bases and J by 0 bases, with 9 bases between them. Germline V gene data show CDR1 as MNHEY and CDR2 as SVGAGI. This CDR3 spans 16 amino acids. The CDR3 protein is CASSYSGPTSGNTIYF. The CDR3 DNA reads TGTGCCAGCAGTTACTCGGGGCCGACCTCTGGAAACACCATATATTTT.

This clone was observed a single time. One end of the junction is discordant with germline, which a read error may explain. The V gene is TRBV7-9, the J gene TRBJ2-3; TRBD2 matches 9 bases. This CDR3 has 16 amino acids. Germline V gene data show CDR1 as SEHNR and CDR2 as FQNEAQ (reference sequence). This CDR3 reads CSSSHQRGASTDTQYF. As DNA, the CDR3 is TGTTCCAGCAGCCACCAGCGGGGGGCGAGCACAGATACGCAGTATTTT.

This clone was observed a handful of times. V and J are TRBV7-8 and TRBJ1-5; D may be TRBD1 (5 bases). The CDR3 totals 14 residues. Trimming removed 4 bases from V and 5 bases from J, with 12 bases in between. The germline V gene has CDR1 SGHVS and CDR2 FQNEAQ. CDR3 residues: CASSSGNRYQPQHF. For the CDR3, the DNA is TGTGCCAGCAGCTCAGGCAACAGGTATCAGCCCCAGCATTTT.

The CDR3 nucleotides read TGTGCCAGCAGCTTGGAAGCAGCGGGGGGAGGAGAGACCCAGTACTTC. Protein product: CASSLEAAGGGETQYF. This rearrangement joins TRBV5-4 to TRBJ2-5; 9 nucleotides agree with TRBD2. This CDR3 has 16 amino acids. Germline V gives CDR1 SGHNT, CDR2 YYREEE (reference sequence). J was trimmed by 4 bases and V by 0 bases; bases with no gene match: 7.

The chain has TRBV5-1 and TRBJ2-2, with a tentative D call TRBD1 (5 bases). CDR1 is SGHRS and CDR2 is YFSETQ in the germline V gene. Trimming removed 4 bases at V and 1 base at J, with 8 bases between. The CDR3 runs 14 residues. CDR3 coding DNA: TGCGCCAGCAGCATAGGACAGAACACCGGGGAGCTGTTTTTT. As protein: CASSIGQNTGELFF.

The gene calls are TRBV7-9 and TRBJ2-2, with a possible D match to TRBD1 (6 bases). The CDR3 consists of 15 residues. Germline V gene sequence: CDR1 SEHNR, CDR2 FQNEAQ (reference sequence). Trimming left V 5 bases short and J 5 bases short, with 15 bases between. CDR3 nucleotide sequence: TGTGCCAGCAGCCGAGGGGACACGAGGACCGGGGAGCTGTTTTTT. This gives the protein CASSRGDTRTGELFF.

The J gene is TRBJ1-3, the V gene TRBV7-9; D possibly corresponds to TRBD1 (6 bases). Trimming took 5 bases from V and 0 from J, leaving 11 bases between them. The V gene's germline CDR1 is SEHNR and CDR2 FQNEAQ (reference sequence). This CDR3 contains 15 residues. CDR3 in amino acids: CASSRPGVSGNTIYF. CDR3 sequence (DNA): TGTGCCAGCAGCAGACCAGGGGTCTCTGGAAACACCATATATTTT.

The rearrangement uses TRBV6-5 and TRBJ1-5, with D uncertain. The CDR3 spans 15 residues. The germline V gene has CDR1 MNHEY and CDR2 SVGAGI. With 4 bases removed from V and 0 bases from J, the gap between germline ends came to 10 bases. In DNA form, the CDR3 reads TGTGCCAGCAGTTCAACGCTAAATAGCAATCAGCCCCAGCATTTT. Its translation: CASSSTLNSNQPQHF.

The gene calls are TRBV5-1 and TRBJ2-2; 8 nucleotides line up with TRBD1. The CDR3 is 16 residues long. The ends lost 3 bases at V and 5 bases at J; junction bases unmatched: 9. CDR1 is SGHRS and CDR2 is YFSETQ in the germline V gene. CDR3 sequence: CASSSGGAGDTGELFF. As DNA, the CDR3 is TGCGCCAGCAGCTCAGGGGGCGCCGGGGATACCGGGGAGCTGTTTTTT.

The chain couples TRBV5-1 to TRBJ2-1; a possible D gene is TRBD2 (6 bases). CDR3 length: 15 amino acids. Germline V gene lookup returns CDR1 SGHRS and CDR2 YFSETQ. V shed 6 bases and J shed 0 bases, with 13 bases lying between them. Here the CDR3 DNA reads TGCGCCAGCAACACGGGACTGAGCTCCTACAATGAGCAGTTCTTC. Translating it yields CASNTGLSSYNEQFF.

In regard to this clone: The junction shows a germline mismatch at one end, possibly a read error. The CDR3 sequence is CASSPLATANYGYPF. The CDR3 DNA reads as TGTGCCAGCAGCCCACTTGCGACAGCTAACTATGGCTACCCCTTC. The V gene is TRBV6-6, the J gene TRBJ1-2; the D gene is possibly TRBD1 (5 bases). The CDR3 extends over 15 amino acids. CDR1 and CDR2 from the germline V gene are MNHNY and SVGAGI (reference sequence).

CDR3 DNA: TGCGCCAGCAGGGGGGGATCCTACGAGCAGTACTTC. This encodes CASRGGSYEQYF. V gene TRBV5-1 combines with J gene TRBJ2-5; TRBD2 is a possible D gene (6 bases). Near its end, the DNA agrees better with TRBJ2-7, so the J call may be wrong. CDR1 and CDR2 from the germline V gene are SGHRS and YFSETQ. This CDR3 has 12 amino acids.

This chain uses TRBV29-1 with TRBJ2-7, with 7 nucleotides matching TRBD1. The CDR3 has 14 residues. The germline V gene has CDR1 SQVTM and CDR2 ANQGSEA. Germline trimming cut 6 bases from V and 3 bases from J; bases unmatched to any gene: 11. The CDR3 region has the DNA TGCAGCGTGACAGACAGGGCCCCCTACTACGAGCAGTACTTC. Its translation: CSVTDRAPYYEQYF.

This clone was recorded once. This chain joins TRBV15 and TRBJ1-3, with a tentative D call TRBD1 (5 bases). V was shortened by 0 bases and J by 0 bases, with 12 bases between the two germline ends. Germline-derived CDR1 and CDR2 are LNHNV and YYDKDF (reference sequence). The CDR3 is made up of 17 amino acids. For the CDR3, the DNA is TGTGCCACCAGCAGAGAGCAAAGCGGGGCCTCTGGAAACACCATATATTTT. This sequence encodes CATSREQSGASGNTIYF.

This clone was counted a single time. The V call is TRBV11-1, the J call TRBJ1-1; 8 bases fit TRBD1. This CDR3 is built from 15 residues. V lost 5 bases to trimming and J lost 6 bases; unmatched junction nucleotides: 11. Germline assignment: CDR1 SGHAT and CDR2 FQDESV (reference sequence). The CDR3 loop reads CASSHITGGVSEAFF. CDR3 coding DNA: TGTGCCAGCAGCCACATTACAGGGGGGGTCTCTGAAGCTTTCTTT.

The chain employs TRBV18 and TRBJ2-3, with TRBD2 as a possible D gene (6 bases). The CDR3 length is 14 residues. Trimming removed 4 bases from V and 4 bases from J, with 12 bases in between. From germline, CDR1 is KGHSH and CDR2 LQKENI. The CDR3 protein is CASSHGSGADTQYF. CDR3 bases: TGTGCCAGCTCACACGGGAGTGGTGCAGATACGCAGTATTTT.

As for this clone: The sample carries other DNA sequences with the same CDR3. V usage is TRBV13 and J usage is TRBJ1-4; TRBD1 matches at 7 bases. Germline CDR1 reads PRHDT; CDR2 reads FYEKMQ (reference sequence). The CDR3 loop spans 16 amino acids. Trimming removed 9 bases from V and 7 bases from J; junction bases left unmatched: 17. CDR3 sequence (DNA): TGTGCCAGTAGCCGTAGACAGGGATCGATTGGTGAAAAACTGTTTTTT. Translated: CASSRRQGSIGEKLFF.

V usage is TRBV5-8 and J usage is TRBJ1-5; D ambiguous. CDR1 SGHTS and CDR2 YDEGEE come from the germline V gene. Trimming took 10 bases from V and 1 from J, leaving 12 bases between them. The CDR3 has 13 residues. CDR3: CAASGNSNQPQHF. Written as DNA, the CDR3 is TGTGCCGCCAGTGGTAACAGCAATCAGCCCCAGCATTTT.

Only a few counts were recorded for this clone. The gene calls are TRBV15 and TRBJ1-6; D is undetermined. The germline CDR1 and CDR2 sequences are LNHNV and YYDKDF (reference sequence). V was shortened by 3 bases and J by 6 bases, with 15 bases between the two germline ends. The CDR3 is 16 residues long. In DNA, the CDR3 is TGTGCCACCAGCAGGACGCGGGTTGGGGTTAATTCACCCCTCCACTTT. This encodes CATSRTRVGVNSPLHF.

This clone was recorded once. Different DNA sequences within this sample yield the same CDR3. This chain connects TRBV7-9 to TRBJ2-2; maybe TRBD1 (5 bases). V gave up 1 base and J gave up 2 bases, with 8 bases separating them. Germline V gene lookup returns CDR1 SEHNR and CDR2 FQNEAQ (reference sequence). This CDR3 contains 15 residues. In DNA form, the CDR3 reads TGTGCCAGCAGCTTAGGCCAGGGAAACACCGGGGAGCTGTTTTTT. It codes for CASSLGQGNTGELFF.

V and J are TRBV9 and TRBJ1-2; TRBD1 might be the D (5 bases). This CDR3 is 14 amino acids long. V lost 3 bases, J lost 8 bases, and 17 bases lay in between. Germline CDR1 reads SGDLS; CDR2 reads YYNGEE. Here the CDR3 reads CASSDDRPGRGYTF. The CDR3 coding sequence is TGTGCCAGCAGCGACGACAGACCCGGTAGAGGCTACACCTTC.